The clone carrying this T cell receptor beta chain was recorded only once. This entry belongs to a study of blood T cell repertoires in COVID-19. About the study: From T cells, B-cell-depleted T cells, or PBMCs came the material, which was cDNA or gDNA.

Here immunoSEQ multiplex PCR was the method, and the copy in TCRdb shows in-frame clones only, minus some. The sample lists 120,000 to 150,000 clones; roughly 90% were seen once. The germline V gene encodes CDR1 LGHDT and CDR2 YNNKEL (reference sequence). This CDR3 region has 15 residues. J gave up 6 bases and V 6 bases, and 11 bases lay outside the gene matches. The rearrangement uses TRBV3-1 (or the pseudogene TRBV3-2) and TRBJ2-1, with TRBD1 identical over 7 bases. Material for sequencing was peripheral blood. This TCR derives from a human donor in a cohort sampled during active COVID-19. The chain's CDR3 is CASRFTGVFSNEQFF. The CDR3 DNA reads TGTGCCAGCAGGTTTACAGGGGTTTTCTCCAATGAGCAGTTCTTC.